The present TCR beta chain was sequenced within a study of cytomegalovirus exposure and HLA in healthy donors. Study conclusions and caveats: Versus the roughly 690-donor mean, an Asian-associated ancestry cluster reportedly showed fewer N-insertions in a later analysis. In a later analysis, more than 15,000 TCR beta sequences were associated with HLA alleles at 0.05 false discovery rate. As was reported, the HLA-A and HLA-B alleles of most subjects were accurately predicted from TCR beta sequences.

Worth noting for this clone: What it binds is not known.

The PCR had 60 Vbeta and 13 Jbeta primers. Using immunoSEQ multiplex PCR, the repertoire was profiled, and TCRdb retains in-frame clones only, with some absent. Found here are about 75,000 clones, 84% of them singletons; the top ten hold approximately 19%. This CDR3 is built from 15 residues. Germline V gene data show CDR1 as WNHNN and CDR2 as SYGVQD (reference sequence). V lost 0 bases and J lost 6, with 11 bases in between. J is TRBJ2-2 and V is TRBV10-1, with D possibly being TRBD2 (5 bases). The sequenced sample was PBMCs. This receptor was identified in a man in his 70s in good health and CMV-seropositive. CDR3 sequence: CASSESIRGSGELFF. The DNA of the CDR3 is TGCGCCAGCAGTGAGTCGATTCGGGGATCCGGGGAGCTGTTTTTT.